The next 15 T cell receptor beta chains were all read from a single sample in a study of spatial heterogeneity in lung cancer. TCRdb used MiXCR to reprocess the 5' RACE reads, holding one entry per CDR3 protein. The table shows 8,000 to 10,000 distinct CDR3 sequences, with under 30% occurring only once. Time point indicated: blood at routine non-recurrence follow-up after resection. The source material was PBMCs, sampled at follow-up. The receptors derive from a female donor with early-stage non-small cell lung cancer.

The CDR3 region has the DNA TGTGCCAGCAGCTTAGGGGCCCAAAACATTCAGTACTTC. Protein product: CASSLGAQNIQYF. The chain combines TRBV7-2 with TRBJ2-4; D call uncertain. The germline V gene has CDR1 SGHTA and CDR2 FQGNSA. The CDR3 loop spans 13 amino acids. The ends were cut back, 1 base at V and 5 bases at J, with 6 bases in the middle.

Sample share makes this clonotype medium-sized. The chain has TRBV4-2 and TRBJ2-7; D may be TRBD2 (5 bases). Germline V gene sequence: CDR1 LGHNA, CDR2 YNFKEQ. The CDR3 extends over 15 amino acids. The germline V and J ends were trimmed by 0 bases and 3 bases, with 12 bases remaining between them. The CDR3 region has the DNA TGTGCCAGCAGCCAAGATGGAGGAGGCGGCTACGAGCAGTACTTC. Protein: CASSQDGGGGYEQYF.

The CDR3 is CASSFWGEAFF. The CDR3 coding sequence is TGTGCCAGCAGTTTTTGGGGCGAAGCTTTCTTT. The rearrangement joins TRBV28 to TRBJ1-1, with a tentative D call TRBD1 (5 bases). Germline V gene data show CDR1 as MDHEN and CDR2 as SYDVKM. The CDR3 length is 11 residues. V was cut by 3 bases and J by 8 bases, with 7 bases left in between.

The genes are TRBV6-1 and TRBJ2-3; D is uncertain. V dropped 4 bases and J dropped 0 bases, with 8 bases sitting between them. The germline gives CDR1 MNHNS, CDR2 SASEGT. This CDR3 is 14 amino acids long. In DNA, the CDR3 is TGTGCCAGCAGTGTAGGTGGGAGCACAGATACGCAGTATTTT. Protein product: CASSVGGSTDTQYF.

The CDR3 here is CSVEGTGQGNNEQFF. DNA for the CDR3: TGCAGCGTTGAAGGTACCGGACAGGGGAACAATGAGCAGTTCTTC. This chain links TRBV29-1 with TRBJ2-1; TRBD1 matches at 9 bases. The germline V gene encodes CDR1 SQVTM and CDR2 ANQGSEA. The CDR3 contains 15 residues. The junction had 6 bases not matched to a gene; V was cut back by 1 base and J by 5 bases.

J is TRBJ1-6 and V is TRBV18, with 7 bases that match TRBD1. V lost 3 bases to trimming and J lost 8 bases; unmatched junction nucleotides: 1. From germline, CDR1 is KGHSH and CDR2 LQKENI. The CDR3 is made up of 13 amino acids. CDR3 region: CASSPGTDSPLHF. CDR3 sequence (DNA): TGTGCCAGCTCACCCGGGACAGATTCACCCCTCCACTTT.

Concerning this clonotype: One base away lies a much larger clone, so this may be a sequencing read error. The chain has TRBV28 and TRBJ1-2; TRBD1 agrees at 8 bases. Germline CDR1 is MDHEN and CDR2 is SYDVKM. With V trimmed by 5 bases and J by 9 bases, 11 bases remained unmatched. This CDR3 region has 14 residues. The CDR3 loop reads CASSPPTGADSYTF. The CDR3 DNA reads as TGTGCCAGCAGTCCGCCGACAGGGGCGGATAGCTACACCTTC.

The chain is built from TRBV7-9 and TRBJ2-5; TRBD1 agrees at 7 bases. The CDR3 loop spans 14 amino acids. The ends lost 5 bases at V and 3 bases at J; junction bases unmatched: 6. Germline V gene data show CDR1 as SEHNR and CDR2 as FQNEAQ (reference sequence). CDR3 nucleotides: TGTGCCAGCAGCAAAGACAGGGAAAAAGAGACCCAGTACTTC. Amino acids: CASSKDREKETQYF.

The gene calls are TRBV29-1 and TRBJ2-7, with D unclear. Between the trimmed V and J ends, which lost 5 bases and 0 bases, there was a span of 8 bases. Germline-derived CDR1 and CDR2 are SQVTM and ANQGSEA. CDR3 length: 12 residues. The CDR3 DNA sequence: TGCAGCGTTTTAGAGGTCTCCTACGAGCAGTACTTC. It is translated as CSVLEVSYEQYF.

This chain connects TRBV3-1 to TRBJ1-1; D unclear. Germline CDR1 is LGHDT and CDR2 is YNNKEL (reference sequence). The CDR3 has 12 residues. V lost 5 bases, J lost 1 base, and 5 bases lay in between. CDR3 coding DNA: TGTGCCAGCAGCACCCGGAACACTGAAGCTTTCTTT. It encodes CASSTRNTEAFF.

The rearrangement joins TRBV3-1 to TRBJ2-5, with 12 positions matching TRBD1. Germline V gene sequence: CDR1 LGHDT, CDR2 YNNKEL (reference sequence). The CDR3 contains 15 residues. The J segment lost 5 bases and the V segment lost 8 bases, leaving 9 bases of the junction unmatched. Here the CDR3 DNA reads TGTGCCAGCTCACCGGGACAGGGGGCATGGGAGACCCAGTACTTC. The encoded protein is CASSPGQGAWETQYF.

The chain recombines TRBV29-1 with TRBJ1-4, with TRBD1 matching 7 bases. There are 13 residues in the CDR3. CDR1 is SQVTM and CDR2 is ANQGSEA in the germline V gene. V gave up 1 base and J gave up 5 bases; unmatched junction bases: 1. CDR3 residues: CSVEGQGNEKLFF. CDR3 nucleotides: TGCAGCGTTGAAGGACAGGGAAATGAAAAACTGTTTTTT.

This clonotype was detected only a few times. V gene TRBV4-3 combines with J gene TRBJ2-1; the match to TRBD2 covers 9 bases. The CDR3 contains 17 residues. V dropped 0 bases and J dropped 4; count of bases not matched to a gene: 7. Germline CDR1 is LGHNA and CDR2 is YSLEER. The CDR3 DNA follows: TGCGCCAGCAGCCAAGATCTAGGTAGCGGGAGATACAATGAGCAGTTCTTC. Translation gives CASSQDLGSGRYNEQFF.

The gene calls are TRBV20-1 and TRBJ1-2, with D possibly TRBD1 on 5 matching bases. The germline gives CDR1 DFQATT, CDR2 SNEGSKA (reference sequence). CDR3 size: 12 residues. V was cut by 6 bases and J by 4 bases, with 12 bases left in between. CDR3 DNA: TGCAGTGCCTGGGACCTCCGCTATGGCTACACCTTC. This codes for CSAWDLRYGYTF.

This clonotype was counted a few times. The chain combines TRBV20-1 with TRBJ2-7, with TRBD1 as a possible D gene (6 bases). The CDR3 has 14 residues. CDR1 DFQATT and CDR2 SNEGSKA come from the germline V gene (reference sequence). Trimming removed 3 bases at V and 4 bases at J, with 16 bases between. The CDR3: CSARSPGTLYEQYF. DNA for the CDR3: TGCAGTGCTAGGAGCCCCGGGACACTATACGAGCAGTACTTC.